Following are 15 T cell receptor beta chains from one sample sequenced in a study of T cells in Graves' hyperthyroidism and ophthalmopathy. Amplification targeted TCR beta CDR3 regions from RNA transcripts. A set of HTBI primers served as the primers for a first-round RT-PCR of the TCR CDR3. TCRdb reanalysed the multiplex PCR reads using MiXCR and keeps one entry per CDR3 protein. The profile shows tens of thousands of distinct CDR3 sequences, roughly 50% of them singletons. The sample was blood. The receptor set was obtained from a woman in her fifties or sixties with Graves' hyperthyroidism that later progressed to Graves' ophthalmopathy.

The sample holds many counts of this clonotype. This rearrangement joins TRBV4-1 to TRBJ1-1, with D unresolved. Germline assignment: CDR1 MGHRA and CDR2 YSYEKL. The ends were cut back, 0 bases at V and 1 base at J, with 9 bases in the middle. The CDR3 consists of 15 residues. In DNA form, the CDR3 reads TGCGCCAGCAGCCAAGAGGGAGGGAGGAACACTGAAGCTTTCTTT. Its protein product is CASSQEGGRNTEAFF.

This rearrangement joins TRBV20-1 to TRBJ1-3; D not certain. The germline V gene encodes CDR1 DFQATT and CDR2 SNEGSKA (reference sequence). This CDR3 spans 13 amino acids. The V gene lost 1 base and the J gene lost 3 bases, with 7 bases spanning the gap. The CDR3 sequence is CSARALDGNTIYF. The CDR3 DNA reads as TGCAGTGCTAGAGCACTTGATGGAAACACCATATATTTT.

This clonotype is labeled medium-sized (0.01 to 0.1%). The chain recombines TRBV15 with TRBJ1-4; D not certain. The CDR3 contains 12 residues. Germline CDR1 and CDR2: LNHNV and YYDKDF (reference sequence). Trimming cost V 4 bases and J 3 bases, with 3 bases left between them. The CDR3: CATSNPNEKLFF. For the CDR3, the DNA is TGTGCCACCAGCAACCCTAATGAAAAACTGTTTTTT.

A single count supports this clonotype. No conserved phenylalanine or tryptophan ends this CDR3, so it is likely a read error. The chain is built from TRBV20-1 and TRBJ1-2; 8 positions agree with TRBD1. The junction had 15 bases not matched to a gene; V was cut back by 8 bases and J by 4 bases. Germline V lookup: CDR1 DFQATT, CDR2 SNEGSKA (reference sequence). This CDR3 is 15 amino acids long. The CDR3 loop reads CSTPSSGQVFYGYTI. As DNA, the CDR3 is TGCAGTACTCCGAGTTCGGGACAGGTTTTCTATGGCTACACCATC.

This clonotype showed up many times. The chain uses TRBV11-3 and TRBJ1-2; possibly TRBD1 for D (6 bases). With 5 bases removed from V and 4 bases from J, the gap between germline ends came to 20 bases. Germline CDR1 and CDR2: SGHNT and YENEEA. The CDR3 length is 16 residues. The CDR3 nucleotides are TGTGCCAGCAGCAAACGGGCCTCCTCAGGGGTCTATGGCTACACCTTC. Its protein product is CASSKRASSGVYGYTF.

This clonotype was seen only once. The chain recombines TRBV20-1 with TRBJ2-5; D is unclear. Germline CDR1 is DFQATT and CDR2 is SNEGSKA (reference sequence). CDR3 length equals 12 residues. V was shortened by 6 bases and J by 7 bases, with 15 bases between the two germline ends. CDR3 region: CSAPDLSGTQYF. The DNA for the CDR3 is TGCAGTGCCCCGGATCTTTCGGGGACCCAGTACTTC.

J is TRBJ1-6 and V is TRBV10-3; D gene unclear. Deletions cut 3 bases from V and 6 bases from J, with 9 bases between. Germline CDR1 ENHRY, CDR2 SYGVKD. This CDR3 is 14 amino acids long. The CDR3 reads CAISDGVSNSPLHF. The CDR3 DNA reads TGTGCCATCAGTGATGGTGTCAGTAATTCACCCCTCCACTTT.

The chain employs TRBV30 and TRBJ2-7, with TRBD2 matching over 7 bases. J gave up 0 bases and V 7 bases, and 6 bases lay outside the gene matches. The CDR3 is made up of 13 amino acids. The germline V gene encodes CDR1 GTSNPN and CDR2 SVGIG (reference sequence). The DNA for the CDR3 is TGTGCCTCGGGGAGCGGGACCTCCTACGAGCAGTACTTC. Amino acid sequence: CASGSGTSYEQYF.

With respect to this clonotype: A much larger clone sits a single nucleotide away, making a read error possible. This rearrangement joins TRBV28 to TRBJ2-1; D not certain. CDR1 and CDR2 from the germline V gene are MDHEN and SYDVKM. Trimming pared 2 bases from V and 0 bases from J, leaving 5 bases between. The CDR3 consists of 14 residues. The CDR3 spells CASSLGCSYNEQFF. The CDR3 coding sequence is TGTGCCAGCAGTTTAGGATGCTCCTACAATGAGCAGTTCTTC.

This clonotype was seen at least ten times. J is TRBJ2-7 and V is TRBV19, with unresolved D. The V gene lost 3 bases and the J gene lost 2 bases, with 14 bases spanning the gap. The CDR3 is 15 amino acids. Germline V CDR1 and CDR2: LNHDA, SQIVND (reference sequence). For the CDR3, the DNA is TGTGCCAGTAGTATTTTTAGGAAATACACCTACGAGCAGTACTTC. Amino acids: CASSIFRKYTYEQYF.

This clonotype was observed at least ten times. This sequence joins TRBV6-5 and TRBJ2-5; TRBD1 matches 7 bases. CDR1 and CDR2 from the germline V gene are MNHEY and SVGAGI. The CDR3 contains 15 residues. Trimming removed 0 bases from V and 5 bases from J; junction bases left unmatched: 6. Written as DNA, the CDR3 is TGTGCCAGCAGTTACTCGAGGGACAGTGAGGAGACCCAGTACTTC. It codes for CASSYSRDSEETQYF.

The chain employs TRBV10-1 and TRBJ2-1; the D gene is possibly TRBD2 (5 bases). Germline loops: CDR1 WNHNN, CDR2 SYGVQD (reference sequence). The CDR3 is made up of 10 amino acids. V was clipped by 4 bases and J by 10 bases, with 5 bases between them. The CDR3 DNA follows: TGCGCCAGCAGTGGAGGGGAGCAGTTCTTC. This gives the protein CASSGGEQFF.

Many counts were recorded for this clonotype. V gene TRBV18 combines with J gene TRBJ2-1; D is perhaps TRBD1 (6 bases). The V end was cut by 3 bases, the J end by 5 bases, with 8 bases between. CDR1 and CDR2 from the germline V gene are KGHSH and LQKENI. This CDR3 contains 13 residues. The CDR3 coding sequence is TGTGCCAGCTCACCGAGGGGGAACAATGAGCAGTTCTTC. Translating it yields CASSPRGNNEQFF.

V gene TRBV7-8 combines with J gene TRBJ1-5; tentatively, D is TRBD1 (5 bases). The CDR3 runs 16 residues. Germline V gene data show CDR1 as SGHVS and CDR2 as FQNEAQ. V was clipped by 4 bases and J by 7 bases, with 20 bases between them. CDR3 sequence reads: CASSSGTTRDEQPQHF. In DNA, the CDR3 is TGTGCCAGCAGCTCTGGGACTACTCGTGATGAGCAGCCCCAGCATTTT.

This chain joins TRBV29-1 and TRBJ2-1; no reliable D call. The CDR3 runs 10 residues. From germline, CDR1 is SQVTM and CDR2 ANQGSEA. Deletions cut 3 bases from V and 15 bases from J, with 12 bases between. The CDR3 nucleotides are TGCAGCGTTGATTTCGGTAGAACGTTCTTC. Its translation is CSVDFGRTFF.